These 21 T cell receptor beta chains share one sample of origin, sequenced in a study of CD8 T cells in ankylosing spondylitis. TCRdb ran MiXCR on the 5' RACE reads and lists one entry per CDR3 protein. The sample carries 290,000 or so distinct CDR3 sequences, roughly 20% recorded once. The sequenced sample was blood, either unsorted or a sorted T cell fraction (not recorded which). The receptors originated from a female donor with ankylosing spondylitis or in good health (not recorded which).

This chain joins TRBV10-3 and TRBJ2-3; D ambiguous. CDR3 length: 13 residues. Germline CDR1 reads ENHRY; CDR2 reads SYGVKD. Trimming removed 3 bases from V and 0 bases from J, with 4 bases in between. The chain's CDR3 is CAISDISTDTQYF. The CDR3 DNA sequence: TGTGCCATCAGTGACATTAGCACAGATACGCAGTATTTT.

This clonotype was counted once. The chain links TRBV2 to TRBJ2-5; 7 nucleotides align to TRBD2. The germline V gene has CDR1 SNHLY and CDR2 FYNNEI. With 3 bases clipped from V and 5 bases from J, the junction kept 9 bases outside the gene matches. The CDR3 contains 15 residues. DNA of the CDR3: TGTGCCAGCAGTGAGATCGGGGGGAACAGCGAGACCCAGTACTTC. This encodes CASSEIGGNSETQYF.

This clonotype has only a few counts. This chain joins TRBV2 and TRBJ2-1, with TRBD2 matching over 8 bases. V lost 3 bases and J lost 7; bases outside the gene matches: 17. The CDR3 has 18 amino acids. Per the germline V gene, CDR1 is SNHLY and CDR2 is FYNNEI. The chain's CDR3 is CASSDLPLEAGEVNEQFF. The CDR3 nucleotides are TGTGCCAGCAGTGACCTCCCCCTTGAAGCGGGAGAAGTGAATGAGCAGTTCTTC.

The rearrangement links TRBV5-8 to TRBJ2-5; 12 bases line up with TRBD2. The CDR3 has 16 residues. Germline trimming cut 4 bases from V and 0 bases from J; bases unmatched to any gene: 4. The germline V gene encodes CDR1 SGHTS and CDR2 YDEGEE. In DNA, the CDR3 is TGTGCCAGCAGCAGCGGACTAGCGGGGAACCAAGAGACCCAGTACTTC. Its translation: CASSSGLAGNQETQYF. The complete variable domain, with remaining parts taken from reference TRBV5-8 and TRBJ2-5, reads EAGVTQSPTHLIKTRGQQATLRCSPISGHTSVYWYQQALGLGLQFLLWYDEGEERNRGNFPPRFSGRQFPNYSSELNVNALELEDSALYLCASSSGLAGNQETQYFGPGTRLLVL.

In its sample, this clonotype was seen once. The gene calls are TRBV10-3 and TRBJ2-6; D possibly uses TRBD1 or TRBD2 (5 bases each). Germline lookup yields CDR1 ENHRY and CDR2 SYGVKD. The CDR3 runs 15 residues. Between the trimmed V and J ends, which lost 3 bases and 5 bases, there was a span of 11 bases. Written as DNA, the CDR3 is TGTGCCATCAGTGACGGGACCCGCCGGGCCAACGTCCTGACTTTC. Its translation is CAISDGTRRANVLTF.

This clonotype showed up just a few times. V gene TRBV20-1 combines with J gene TRBJ2-5; no firm D call. The CDR3 loop spans 12 amino acids. Trimming stripped 3 bases from V and 0 bases from J, with 5 bases between. The V gene's germline CDR1 is DFQATT and CDR2 SNEGSKA (reference sequence). Written as DNA, the CDR3 is TGCAGTGCTAGTCGGAACCAAGAGACCCAGTACTTC. Its translation is CSASRNQETQYF.

This chain joins TRBV2 and TRBJ2-5, with 7 positions matching TRBD1. The CDR3 is 15 residues long. Per the germline V gene, CDR1 is SNHLY and CDR2 is FYNNEI. J gave up 3 bases and V 7 bases, and 11 bases lay outside the gene matches. The CDR3 loop reads CASIKDRVFEETQYF. The CDR3 nucleotides read TGTGCCAGCATAAAAGACAGGGTTTTCGAAGAGACCCAGTACTTC.

At least ten counts were recorded for this clonotype. The rearrangement uses TRBV11-3 and TRBJ2-3; TRBD1 might be the D (6 bases). Germline V lookup: CDR1 SGHNT, CDR2 YENEEA. The germline V and J ends were trimmed by 0 bases and 4 bases, with 8 bases remaining between them. This CDR3 spans 14 amino acids. The chain's CDR3 is CASSLDRGSDTQYF. DNA of the CDR3: TGTGCCAGCAGCTTAGACAGGGGATCAGATACGCAGTATTTT. Based on the CDR3 plus reference TRBV11-3 and TRBJ2-3, the full variable domain is EAGVVQSPRYKIIEKKQPVAFWCNPISGHNTLYWYLQNLGQGPELLIRYENEEAVDDSQLPKDRFSAERLKGVDSTLKIQPAELGDSAVYLCASSLDRGSDTQYFGPGTRLTVL.

This clonotype was found many times. The J gene is TRBJ1-1, the V gene TRBV29-1; D ambiguous. V was cut by 7 bases and J by 4 bases, with 7 bases left in between. The CDR3 length is 10 residues. The germline gives CDR1 SQVTM, CDR2 ANQGSEA. The CDR3 is CSALGTEAFF. The CDR3 DNA reads TGCAGCGCCCTGGGCACTGAAGCTTTCTTT.

There are a few counts of this clonotype. The rearrangement links TRBV7-9 to TRBJ2-1; 11 bases are a match to TRBD1. Germline V CDR1 and CDR2: SEHNR, FQNEAQ (reference sequence). The CDR3 has 15 amino acids. V was pared by 2 bases and J by 7 bases, with 4 bases of the junction left unmatched. This CDR3 reads CASSLRTGGGNEQFF. CDR3 DNA: TGTGCCAGCAGCTTACGGACAGGGGGCGGGAATGAGCAGTTCTTC.

The chain is built from TRBV6-5 and TRBJ2-6; D uncertain. Deletions cut 2 bases from V and 2 bases from J, with 16 bases between. The CDR3 runs 18 residues. From germline, CDR1 is MNHEY and CDR2 SVGAGI. The CDR3 is CASSYPRGHGAGANVLTF. The CDR3 DNA reads TGTGCCAGCAGTTACCCCCGTGGCCATGGGGCTGGGGCCAACGTCCTGACTTTC.

This clonotype was counted a few times. The chain has TRBV20-1 and TRBJ2-1; 7 nucleotides agree with TRBD2. In germline, CDR1 is DFQATT, CDR2 SNEGSKA (reference sequence). The CDR3 has 16 amino acids. The V and J ends lost 2 bases and 7 bases, in that order; junction bases with no gene match: 14. This CDR3 is CSARPPLAGVGNEQFF. The CDR3 DNA reads TGCAGTGCTAGACCTCCTCTGGCGGGAGTTGGAAATGAGCAGTTCTTC.

This clonotype was counted a few times. This chain joins TRBV5-5 and TRBJ2-7; the D is unclear. Deletions cut 4 bases from V and 0 bases from J, with 11 bases between. The germline V gene encodes CDR1 SGHKS and CDR2 YYEKEE (reference sequence). The CDR3 length is 14 residues. DNA for the CDR3: TGTGCCAGCAGCCCCTATGTTAGCTCCTACGAGCAGTACTTC. Amino acids: CASSPYVSSYEQYF.

This clonotype occurred a few times. V gene TRBV27 combines with J gene TRBJ1-2; 9 bases map to TRBD1. The CDR3 spans 15 residues. V gave up 2 bases and J gave up 10 bases; unmatched junction bases: 11. Germline CDR1 and CDR2: MNHEY and SMNVEV (reference sequence). The CDR3 sequence is CASSLRLGTGNDYTF. DNA of the CDR3: TGTGCCAGCAGTTTACGTTTGGGGACAGGGAATGACTACACCTTC.

With regard to this clonotype: A much larger clone differs by one base, so this may be a read error. The chain joins TRBV6-2 or TRBV6-3 to TRBJ1-1; D gene ambiguous. Germline V CDR1 and CDR2: MNHEY, SVGEGT. The CDR3 extends over 14 amino acids. CDR3 region: CASTNGRINTEAIF. The CDR3 nucleotides read TGTGCCAGCACCAACGGCAGGATCAACACTGAAGCTATCTTT.

There are many counts of this clonotype. The V call is TRBV29-1, the J call TRBJ2-5; 7 bases line up with TRBD2. Trimming removed 4 bases from V and 3 bases from J; junction bases left unmatched: 11. The CDR3 totals 15 residues. CDR1 is SQVTM and CDR2 is ANQGSEA in the germline V gene. DNA for the CDR3: TGCAGCGTTGTCCCTCGCGAGCGGGGAAAAGAGACCCAGTACTTC. Translation: CSVVPRERGKETQYF. Filled out from reference TRBV29-1 and TRBJ2-5, the complete variable domain reads SAVISQKPSRDICQRGTSLTIQCQVDSQVTMMFWYRQQPGQSLTLIATANQGSEATYESGFVIDKFPISRPNLTFSTLTVSNMSPEDSSIYLCSVVPRERGKETQYFGPGTRLLVL.

This chain uses TRBV12-3 or TRBV12-4 with TRBJ2-7; 9 nucleotides agree with TRBD1. Trimming cost V 5 bases and J 5 bases; bases outside gene matches: 13. The length of the CDR3 is 16 residues. In nucleotides, the CDR3 is TGTGCCAGCAGTGCTCCCGGGACAGGGAAAAGGCACGAGCAGTACTTC. It encodes CASSAPGTGKRHEQYF.

The table lists this clonotype with many counts. The gene calls are TRBV7-2 and TRBJ2-1, with unresolved D. Trimming shortened V by 0 bases and J by 8 bases, and 11 bases separated the two germline ends. This CDR3 spans 14 amino acids. The germline gives CDR1 SGHTA, CDR2 FQGNSA. CDR3 sequence: CASSLASRAYEQFF. The DNA of the CDR3 is TGTGCCAGCAGCTTAGCGAGCCGGGCCTATGAGCAGTTCTTC.

V usage is TRBV7-2 and J usage is TRBJ1-3, with D tentatively TRBD1 (6 bases). Trimming shortened V by 8 bases and J by 6 bases, and 17 bases separated the two germline ends. This CDR3 comprises 14 residues. From germline, CDR1 is SGHTA and CDR2 FQGNSA. CDR3 DNA: TGTGCCAGCGCCGTATCAGGGGTCTTAAACACCATATATTTT. This sequence encodes CASAVSGVLNTIYF.

This clonotype was recorded at least ten times. Here the CDR3 reads CASRPAAGGGEKLFF. The CDR3 nucleotides are TGTGCCAGCAGGCCCGCGGCGGGGGGCGGTGAAAAACTGTTTTTT. V is TRBV6-1 and J is TRBJ1-4, with D possibly matching TRBD1 (6 bases). Germline-derived CDR1 and CDR2 are MNHNS and SASEGT. V gave up 6 bases and J gave up 7 bases, with 18 bases separating them. The CDR3 contains 15 residues.

This clonotype was counted many times. The rearrangement uses TRBV20-1 and TRBJ2-1; 7 nucleotides match TRBD2. Germline V gives CDR1 DFQATT, CDR2 SNEGSKA (reference sequence). CDR3 length: 15 amino acids. The V gene end was trimmed by 6 bases and the J gene end by 0 bases; junction bases not matched to a gene: 8. In DNA form, the CDR3 reads TGCAGTGCCCGGGGGGTCGGCAGCTCCTACAATGAGCAGTTCTTC. Translating gives CSARGVGSSYNEQFF.